This TCR beta chain was sequenced in a study of blood T cell repertoires in COVID-19. Assay: immunoSEQ multiplex PCR; the TCRdb copy retains only in-frame clones and omits some. The sample consists of roughly 210,000 clones, about 85% of them appearing once. CDR1 SGHRS and CDR2 YFSETQ come from the germline V gene. The V gene lost 0 bases and the J gene lost 7 bases, with 13 bases spanning the gap. The CDR3 contains 14 residues. Sequenced material: peripheral blood. The chain has TRBV5-1 and TRBJ1-1, with D possibly TRBD1 on 6 matching bases. This receptor was taken from a man aged 70 or older with acute or convalescent COVID-19. CDR3 nucleotide sequence: TGCGCCAGCAGCTTGGAGCTGGGGGCCAGTGAAGCTTTCTTT. Its translation: CASSLELGASEAFF.